Below are 29 T cell receptor beta chains sequenced from a single sample in a study of PD-L1 blockade in urothelial cancer (dated by TCRdb to 2017 to 2019). Explained via the paper, the time point label denotes: pretreatment peripheral blood. Library construction relied on the immunoSEQ multiplex PCR assay. Drawn from immuneACCESS, this table holds only the in-frame rearrangements with V and J called that TCRdb kept. Clones are partly lost; checked studies trace under half to an unresolved V gene and leave the rest unexplained. Within this sample are 95,000 or so clones, with around 86% of them counted one time only. The ten largest make up roughly 2% of the sample. The sample in question was PBMCs, obtained around atezolizumab (anti-PD-L1) treatment. These receptor sequences come from a man aged 55 to 70 with urothelial cancer.

Regarding this clone: This same CDR3 is encoded by further DNA sequences in the sample. V usage is TRBV5-1 and J usage is TRBJ2-3; 8 bases match TRBD1. V gave up 4 bases and J gave up 4 bases; unmatched junction bases: 5. The CDR3 is 14 residues long. Germline CDR1 reads SGHRS; CDR2 reads YFSETQ. CDR3 sequence reads: CASSPGQGPDTQYF. The CDR3 DNA follows: TGCGCCAGCAGCCCCGGACAGGGTCCAGATACGCAGTATTTT. The full variable domain, rest sourced from reference TRBV5-1 and TRBJ2-3, is KAGVTQTPRYLIKTRGQQVTLSCSPISGHRSVSWYQQTPGQGLQFLFEYFSETQRNKGNFPGRFSGRQFSNSRSEMNVSTLELGDSALYLCASSPGQGPDTQYFGPGTRLTVL.

This chain joins TRBV18 and TRBJ2-1; TRBD1 aligns across 12 bases. V dropped 3 bases and J dropped 7; count of bases not matched to a gene: 7. Germline V gene lookup returns CDR1 KGHSH and CDR2 LQKENI. This CDR3 comprises 16 residues. DNA for the CDR3: TGTGCCAGCTCACCTCCGGGACAGGGGGCGATGAATGAGCAGTTCTTC. Translation: CASSPPGQGAMNEQFF.

As to this clone: The junction departs from the called germline gene at one end, perhaps through a read error. V usage is TRBV5-6 and J usage is TRBJ2-5, with 9 bases fitting TRBD2. The length of the CDR3 is 14 residues. Germline V CDR1 and CDR2: SGHDT, YYEEEE. This CDR3 is CASRFPSGEETQYF. CDR3 sequence (DNA): TGTGCCAGCCGCTTCCCTAGCGGGGAAGAGACCCAGTACTTC.

In the case of this clone: Distinct nucleotide sequences in the sample also encode this CDR3. The V and J genes are TRBV20-1 and TRBJ2-1; TRBD1 is a possible D gene (5 bases). The V end was cut by 6 bases, the J end by 5 bases, with 5 bases between. The germline CDR1 and CDR2 sequences are DFQATT and SNEGSKA (reference sequence). This CDR3 has 10 residues. CDR3 loop: CSARDNEQFF. DNA of the CDR3: TGCAGTGCCAGGGACAATGAGCAGTTCTTC.

The table lists this clone with many counts. The chain recombines TRBV4-3 with TRBJ2-1; TRBD2 aligns across 9 bases. The V gene's germline CDR1 is LGHNA and CDR2 YSLEER. The V gene end was trimmed by 0 bases and the J gene end by 4 bases; junction bases not matched to a gene: 1. This CDR3 comprises 15 residues. The CDR3 loop is CASSQERGGYNEQFF. CDR3 sequence (DNA): TGCGCCAGCAGCCAAGAGCGGGGGGGATACAATGAGCAGTTCTTC.

The J gene is TRBJ2-1, the V gene TRBV9; 9 bases are a match to TRBD1. CDR1 is SGDLS and CDR2 is YYNGEE in the germline V gene. Trimming at V came to 1 base and at J to 2 bases, leaving 1 base not matched to a gene. This CDR3 is 15 amino acids long. The CDR3 reads CASSVTGGTYNEQFF. DNA of the CDR3: TGTGCCAGCAGCGTAACAGGGGGCACCTACAATGAGCAGTTCTTC.

This sequence joins TRBV11-3 and TRBJ2-4; 12 nucleotides line up with TRBD2. Per germline, CDR1 SGHNT and CDR2 YENEEA. The CDR3 spans 15 residues. With 5 bases clipped from V and 10 bases from J, the junction kept 9 bases outside the gene matches. The CDR3 loop reads CASSRKTSGGRIQYF. DNA of the CDR3: TGTGCCAGCAGCCGGAAGACTAGCGGGGGCCGTATTCAGTACTTC.

For the CDR3, the DNA is TGTGCCAGCAGTGAAAGACGGTGGGAGTCTGAAGCTTTCTTT. It specifies CASSERRWESEAFF. This chain joins TRBV6-1 and TRBJ1-1; D gene ambiguous. Deletions cut 2 bases from V and 6 bases from J, with 13 bases between. The CDR3 loop spans 14 amino acids. CDR1 MNHNS and CDR2 SASEGT come from the germline V gene.

The chain joins TRBV5-1 to TRBJ2-2, with 10 bases identical to TRBD2. After removal of 6 bases from V and 4 bases from J, the junction contained 6 bases not matched to a gene. The length of the CDR3 is 15 residues. Germline V gene data show CDR1 as SGHRS and CDR2 as YFSETQ. CDR3 in amino acids: CASKTTSGSTGELFF. The CDR3 DNA reads TGCGCCAGCAAAACGACTAGCGGGTCCACCGGGGAGCTGTTTTTT. The full variable domain, with the rest looked up from reference TRBV5-1 and TRBJ2-2, is KAGVTQTPRYLIKTRGQQVTLSCSPISGHRSVSWYQQTPGQGLQFLFEYFSETQRNKGNFPGRFSGRQFSNSRSEMNVSTLELGDSALYLCASKTTSGSTGELFFGEGSRLTVL.

The V gene is TRBV7-6, the J gene TRBJ2-2; perhaps TRBD2 as D (6 bases). CDR1 and CDR2 from the germline V gene are SGHVS and FNYEAQ. The V end was cut by 5 bases, the J end by 1 base, with 17 bases between. The CDR3 is made up of 17 amino acids. The CDR3 sequence: CASSQGRRGGNTGELFF. The CDR3 DNA follows: TGTGCCAGCAGCCAGGGACGGCGGGGTGGGAACACCGGGGAGCTGTTTTTT.

The chain employs TRBV5-4 and TRBJ1-2, with no clear D. The CDR3 runs to 15 residues. Germline V gives CDR1 SGHNT, CDR2 YYREEE (reference sequence). The V end lost 0 bases, the J end lost 8 bases, and 17 bases lay between the germline ends. In DNA, the CDR3 is TGTGCCAGCAGCTTGGCCGGGGTTTCCCTCGAAGGCTACACCTTC. Its translation is CASSLAGVSLEGYTF.

This chain connects TRBV27 to TRBJ2-7; D possibly corresponds to TRBD2 (6 bases). CDR3 length equals 15 residues. V lost 7 bases, J lost 5 bases, and 21 bases lay in between. Germline V gene data show CDR1 as MNHEY and CDR2 as SMNVEV (reference sequence). CDR3 residues: CASTHWAGGSHEQYF. CDR3 in DNA: TGTGCCAGCACCCATTGGGCCGGGGGTAGCCACGAGCAGTACTTC.

The chain couples TRBV5-1 to TRBJ2-1; TRBD2 is a possible D gene (6 bases). V was cut by 4 bases and J by 7 bases, with 21 bases left in between. This CDR3 spans 16 amino acids. Germline assignment: CDR1 SGHRS and CDR2 YFSETQ. CDR3 in amino acids: CASSRVGSRELNEQFF. The CDR3 nucleotides read TGCGCCAGCAGCCGCGTCGGTAGCCGGGAGTTGAATGAGCAGTTCTTC. Full variable domain (outside the CDR3, taken from reference TRBV5-1 and TRBJ2-1): KAGVTQTPRYLIKTRGQQVTLSCSPISGHRSVSWYQQTPGQGLQFLFEYFSETQRNKGNFPGRFSGRQFSNSRSEMNVSTLELGDSALYLCASSRVGSRELNEQFFGPGTRLTVL.

This clone was seen a single time. This rearrangement joins TRBV29-1 to TRBJ2-5, with 11 bases that match TRBD2. V shed 5 bases and J 5 bases; nucleotides not matched to a gene: 7. The V gene's germline CDR1 is SQVTM and CDR2 ANQGSEA. This CDR3 is 14 amino acids long. This CDR3 reads CSVKTSGIWETQYF. As DNA, the CDR3 is TGCAGCGTTAAGACTAGCGGGATTTGGGAGACCCAGTACTTC.

The genes are TRBV5-1 and TRBJ2-7; D uncertain. The CDR3 sequence is 15 residues long. Germline V gene data show CDR1 as SGHRS and CDR2 as YFSETQ. Deletions cut 2 bases from V and 2 bases from J, with 14 bases between. Written as DNA, the CDR3 is TGCGCCAGCAGCTTCCTCCCCGGAGAGACCTACGAGCAGTACTTC. This codes for CASSFLPGETYEQYF.

The chain is built from TRBV5-6 and TRBJ2-3, with TRBD1 matching over 10 bases. The CDR3 has 16 residues. V shed 0 bases, J shed 5 bases, and the junction held 6 bases outside the gene matches. Germline CDR1 and CDR2: SGHDT and YYEEEE. The CDR3 nucleotides are TGTGCCAGCAGCTTGGGACCGGGACAGGGGTTAGATACGCAGTATTTT. Its protein product is CASSLGPGQGLDTQYF.

This chain links TRBV5-6 with TRBJ2-2; 7 bases are a match to TRBD2. This CDR3 is built from 16 residues. V dropped 4 bases and J dropped 0; count of bases not matched to a gene: 6. Germline V lookup: CDR1 SGHDT, CDR2 YYEEEE. The CDR3 bases are TGTGCCAGCAGCCCCCGGGGAGGGTCGAACACCGGGGAGCTGTTTTTT. This sequence encodes CASSPRGGSNTGELFF.

The CDR3 nucleotides are TGCGCCAGCAGCATTGGGGAGACTGGAAACACCATATATTTT. Translation: CASSIGETGNTIYF. The chain is built from TRBV5-1 and TRBJ1-3; unclear D gene. V lost 4 bases to trimming and J lost 2 bases, with 10 bases between them. CDR1 SGHRS and CDR2 YFSETQ come from the germline V gene. The CDR3 totals 14 residues.

This sequence joins TRBV18 and TRBJ2-7, with 7 positions matching TRBD1. This CDR3 contains 12 residues. CDR1 KGHSH and CDR2 LQKENI come from the germline V gene. The junction had 5 bases not matched to a gene; V was cut back by 3 bases and J by 9 bases. This CDR3 reads CASSPDRDGQYF. The CDR3 DNA reads TGTGCCAGCTCACCCGACAGGGACGGGCAGTACTTC.

This clone was detected once. This rearrangement joins TRBV27 to TRBJ2-1; D remains ambiguous. Between the trimmed V and J ends, which lost 0 bases and 8 bases, there was a span of 8 bases. This CDR3 comprises 13 residues. CDR1 is MNHEY, CDR2 SMNVEV, per germline (reference sequence). The CDR3 nucleotides are TGTGCCAGCAGTTTATCTAGTCGCTATGAGCAGTTCTTC. As protein: CASSLSSRYEQFF.

CDR3 coding DNA: TGTGCCAGCAGACAGGGGAGAACCGGGGAGCTGTTTTTT. This translates into CASRQGRTGELFF. This rearrangement joins TRBV6-5 to TRBJ2-2; 7 bases align to TRBD1. The CDR3 is 13 amino acids. From germline, CDR1 is MNHEY and CDR2 SVGAGI. After removal of 6 bases from V and 5 bases from J, the junction contained 3 bases not matched to a gene.

This clone was counted a single time. This chain connects TRBV27 to TRBJ2-7, with unresolved D. Germline CDR1 MNHEY, CDR2 SMNVEV (reference sequence). The length of the CDR3 is 13 residues. The germline V and J ends were trimmed by 4 bases and 3 bases, with 10 bases remaining between them. Written as DNA, the CDR3 is TGTGCCAGCAGTTGGGCCCCCTTCTACGAGCAGTACTTC. Amino acid sequence: CASSWAPFYEQYF.

V and J are TRBV7-9 and TRBJ2-1; D unresolved. Germline V CDR1 and CDR2: SEHNR, FQNEAQ (reference sequence). This CDR3 spans 16 amino acids. V was pared by 5 bases and J by 0 bases, with 14 bases between. The CDR3 sequence is CASSPRLTDSYNEQFF. The CDR3 region has the DNA TGTGCCAGCAGCCCGCGACTGACCGACTCCTACAATGAGCAGTTCTTC.

The rearrangement links TRBV19 to TRBJ2-7; TRBD1 is a possible D gene (5 bases). The CDR3 has 12 residues. Germline V gene data show CDR1 as LNHDA and CDR2 as SQIVND (reference sequence). V was trimmed by 8 bases and J by 5 bases, leaving 13 bases between them. CDR3 coding DNA: TGTGCCAGTCCCAGGGTTCACCACGAGCAGTACTTC. This sequence encodes CASPRVHHEQYF.

This chain links TRBV5-1 with TRBJ2-5; D uncertain. Between the trimmed V and J ends, which lost 5 bases and 0 bases, there was a span of 11 bases. The germline V gene encodes CDR1 SGHRS and CDR2 YFSETQ. CDR3 length: 14 amino acids. In DNA, the CDR3 is TGCGCCAGCAGACAAACAGTCTACCAAGAGACCCAGTACTTC. It yields the protein CASRQTVYQETQYF.

The rearrangement uses TRBV4-1 and TRBJ2-7; 10 bases map to TRBD2. CDR1 is MGHRA, CDR2 YSYEKL, per germline. The V gene end was trimmed by 0 bases and the J gene end by 0 bases; junction bases not matched to a gene: 5. CDR3 length equals 17 residues. The CDR3 is CASSQDLAGVSSYEQYF. CDR3 nucleotides: TGCGCCAGCAGCCAAGATCTAGCGGGGGTTAGCTCCTACGAGCAGTACTTC.

This sequence joins TRBV5-1 and TRBJ2-1, with 13 bases aligning to TRBD2. Unmatched junction bases numbered 16, after V lost 4 bases and J lost 6 bases. CDR1 SGHRS and CDR2 YFSETQ come from the germline V gene. This CDR3 region has 19 residues. The CDR3 spells CASSPGLAGVGSISNEQFF. The CDR3 bases are TGCGCCAGCAGCCCCGGACTAGCGGGGGTAGGATCAATTAGCAATGAGCAGTTCTTC.

V gene TRBV18 combines with J gene TRBJ2-5; a weak D match, TRBD1 (6 bases). Germline-derived CDR1 and CDR2 are KGHSH and LQKENI. The CDR3 extends over 15 amino acids. V shed 3 bases and J shed 7 bases, with 18 bases lying between them. The DNA of the CDR3 is TGTGCCAGCTCACCCCAGGCAGGGGAGCGTGGGACCCAGTACTTC. Translating gives CASSPQAGERGTQYF. The complete variable domain, with remaining parts taken from reference TRBV18 and TRBJ2-5, reads NAGVMQNPRHLVRRRGQEARLRCSPMKGHSHVYWYRQLPEEGLKFMVYLQKENIIDESGMPKERFSAEFPKEGPSILRIQQVVRGDSAAYFCASSPQAGERGTQYFGPGTRLLVL.

The genes are TRBV7-9 and TRBJ1-1; D is ambiguous. Between the trimmed V and J ends, which lost 3 bases and 3 bases, there was a span of 8 bases. CDR1 SEHNR and CDR2 FQNEAQ come from the germline V gene (reference sequence). The CDR3 runs to 13 residues. The CDR3 region has the DNA TGTGCCAGCAGCTTTAAATCCGACACTGAAGCTTTCTTT. It codes for CASSFKSDTEAFF. Variable domain in full (rest from reference TRBV7-9 and TRBJ1-1): DTGVSQNPRHKITKRGQNVTFRCDPISEHNRLYWYRQTLGQGPEFLTYFQNEAQLEKSRLLSDRFSAERPKGSFSTLEIQRTEQGDSAMYLCASSFKSDTEAFFGQGTRLTVV.